A selection of T cell receptor beta chains follows, all from one sample in a study of blood T cell repertoires in COVID-19. TCRdb's copy holds only in-frame clones and misses some; the assay was immunoSEQ multiplex PCR. The table has 250,000 or so clones, 86% seen once. Sequenced sample: peripheral blood. The receptor set was obtained from a man aged 40-49 years with active or convalescent COVID-19. CDR3s include the opening cysteine and the closing phenylalanine or tryptophan. The D gene is left open where the match is weak. Not all rows give a size; the values are once, few, many and, for expanded clones, a class.

V gene	D gene	J gene	clone size	CDR3 DNA	CDR3 protein
TRBV2	NA	TRBJ2-7	NA	TGTGCCAGCAGCACAGTCTACGAGCAGTACTTC	CASSTVYEQYF
TRBV2	NA	TRBJ2-1	NA	TGTGCCAGCAGTGAAGGCACACAGACCCTGAAGCAGTTCTTC	CASSEGTQTLKQFF
TRBV5-1	NA	TRBJ2-7	NA	TGCGCCAGCAGCTTGACAGGAAGTTCCTACGAGCAGTACTTC	CASSLTGSSYEQYF
TRBV15	TRBD1	TRBJ2-7	NA	TGTGCCACCAGCTTGCGTGACAGGGTCGACGAGCAGTACTTC	CATSLRDRVDEQYF
TRBV2	TRBD1	TRBJ2-2	NA	TGTGCCAGGGGGAGGCAGGGGGCGCGCACCGGGGAGCTGTTTTTT	CARGRQGARTGELFF
TRBV18	NA	TRBJ1-6	NA	TGTGCCAGCTCGCCTTTGGGACTGACCAATTCACCCCTCCACTTT	CASSPLGLTNSPLHF
TRBV27	NA	TRBJ2-7	NA	TGTGCCAGCAGTTTATACTACAGGGTCGGCGAGCAGTACTTC	CASSLYYRVGEQYF
TRBV19	NA	TRBJ2-5	NA	TGTGCCAGTAGTATAGCGGGTCAGACGGGACTGGAGACCCAGTACTTC	CASSIAGQTGLETQYF
TRBV5-1	TRBD1	TRBJ1-1	NA	TGCGCCAGCAGCTTGATTGCCCCCGGGACAGCTATGAACACTGAAGCTTTCTTT	CASSLIAPGTAMNTEAFF
TRBV5-6	NA	TRBJ1-4	NA	TGTGCCAGCAGCTACTACAGGGAGAGGAAGGAAAAACTGTTTTTT	CASSYYRERKEKLFF
TRBV4-1	NA	TRBJ2-1	once	TGCGCCAGCAGCCAACCGACGGTGGGAGGCCGTTACAATGAGCAGTTCTTC	CASSQPTVGGRYNEQFF
TRBV27	TRBD2	TRBJ2-3	NA	TGTGCCAGGGGAGCGGGAGAGCTGACAGATACGCAGTATTTT	CARGAGELTDTQYF
TRBV10-3	TRBD1	TRBJ1-3	NA	TGTGCCATCAGTCTCCCCCCGGGACAGGGTGACAGCACCATATATTTT	CAISLPPGQGDSTIYF
TRBV3-1/TRBV3-2	NA	TRBJ2-3	NA	TGTGCCAGCAGCCAAGTCCGTTTCGGAGATACGCAGTATTTT	CASSQVRFGDTQYF
TRBV6-5	NA	TRBJ1-2	NA	TGTGCCAGCAGTTACGGGTTAATGTCAGGCGGCTACACCTTC	CASSYGLMSGGYTF
TRBV7-9	NA	TRBJ1-2	once	TGTGCCAGCAGCTCACCTTTTATCGGAGGCACGGTCAACTATGGCTACACCTTC	CASSSPFIGGTVNYGYTF
TRBV5-6	NA	TRBJ1-6	NA	TGTGCCAGCAGTTTATTAGGGGGTAATTCACCCCTCCACTTT	CASSLLGGNSPLHF
TRBV6-1	NA	TRBJ1-2	NA	TGTGCCAGCAGTGAAGCGTCAGTTTATGGCTACACCTTC	CASSEASVYGYTF
TRBV9	NA	TRBJ2-1	NA	TGTGCCAGCAGCGTAGTTTCGGATGAGCAGTTCTTC	CASSVVSDEQFF
TRBV2	NA	TRBJ1-1	few	TGTGCCAGCGGAGCGATGAACACTGAAGCTTTCTTT	CASGAMNTEAFF
TRBV5-4	NA	TRBJ1-6	NA	TGTGCCAGCAGCCATGGTGGGGACACTCAAAATTCACCCCTCCACTTT	CASSHGGDTQNSPLHF
TRBV12-2	NA	TRBJ2-1	NA	TGTGCAAGTCGCTTAGTTGGGCGGGAGATCAACAATGAGCAGTTCTTC	CASRLVGREINNEQFF
TRBV6-1	TRBD1	TRBJ2-7	NA	TGTGCCAGCAGTGAGGACGGGACAGGGCGGTACGAGCAGTACTTC	CASSEDGTGRYEQYF
TRBV19	TRBD1	TRBJ1-5	NA	TGTGCCAGTAGTATCCAACAGGGGGCGCAGCCCCAGCATTTT	CASSIQQGAQPQHF
TRBV11-2	TRBD1	TRBJ1-4	NA	TGTGCCAGCAGCTTAGGGTTCCGGGACAGGCAAGCAACTAATGAAAAACTGTTTTTT	CASSLGFRDRQATNEKLFF
TRBV28	NA	TRBJ1-1	few	TGTGCCAGCAGTTTTTCGGCCAGGCCTGGAACTTTCTTT	CASSFSARPGTFF
TRBV18	TRBD1	TRBJ2-7	NA	TGTGCCAGCTCACCGGGCCAGGGGGACTACGAGCAGTACTTC	CASSPGQGDYEQYF
TRBV14	NA	TRBJ1-1	NA	TGTGCCAGCAGCCAGCCCGGACGGGGTGCTGAAGCTTTCTTT	CASSQPGRGAEAFF
TRBV3-1/TRBV3-2	NA	TRBJ2-2	NA	TGTGCCAGCGCAACTACAGGGCTTGGGGAGCTGTTTTTT	CASATTGLGELFF
TRBV5-4	TRBD1	TRBJ2-7	NA	TGTGCCAGCAGTTCGGGACAGGGGGTCGGAGAGCAGTACTTC	CASSSGQGVGEQYF
TRBV7-3	NA	TRBJ1-1	NA	TGTGCCAGCAGCTCACAGGGCCTCGGCACTGAAGCTTTCTTT	CASSSQGLGTEAFF
TRBV4-2	NA	TRBJ1-2	NA	TGTGCCAGCAGCCAAGATCGAAGGGCAGGGTCCTATGGCTACACCTTC	CASSQDRRAGSYGYTF
TRBV4-2	NA	TRBJ1-5	NA	TGTGCCAGCAGCCAATTGGGCGGCAATCAGCCCCAGCATTTT	CASSQLGGNQPQHF
TRBV3-1/TRBV3-2	NA	TRBJ2-7	NA	TGTGCCAGCAGCCAAATGTCAGGAACCTACGAGCAGTACTTC	CASSQMSGTYEQYF
TRBV5-1	TRBD2	TRBJ2-3	NA	TGCGCCAGCAGTGCCCGCTCCACTAGCGCGGGAACAGATACGCAGTATTTT	CASSARSTSAGTDTQYF
TRBV10-1	NA	TRBJ2-5	NA	TGCGCCAGCAGTGCTGGCAGGTTCGGGACCCAGTACTTC	CASSAGRFGTQYF
TRBV6-5	TRBD1	TRBJ1-5	once	TGTGCCAGCAGTCCGGACAGGGGGCTTCGGCCCCAGCATTTT	CASSPDRGLRPQHF
TRBV7-3	NA	TRBJ2-1	once	TGTGCCAGCAGCCCCGTCCGGGTGGCTGGGTACAATGAGCAGTTCTTC	CASSPVRVAGYNEQFF
TRBV2	NA	TRBJ2-3	NA	TGTGCCAGCAGTCCAGGAAGCACAGATACGCAGTATTTT	CASSPGSTDTQYF
TRBV28	NA	TRBJ1-4	NA	TGTGCCAGCAAGAATACGGGGGGTAATGAAAAACTGTTTTTT	CASKNTGGNEKLFF
TRBV10-3	TRBD2	TRBJ2-1	NA	TGTGCCATCAGTGACTGGCCAGGGAGGGATGAGCAGTTCTTC	CAISDWPGRDEQFF
TRBV9	NA	TRBJ1-2	few	TGTGCCAGCAGCGTAGATTTTACAGGGATTAACTATGGCTACACCTTC	CASSVDFTGINYGYTF
TRBV5-6	TRBD1	TRBJ2-2	NA	TGTGCCAGCAGCTTGGGACAGGGGATTGTGAACACCGGGGAGCTGTTTTTT	CASSLGQGIVNTGELFF
TRBV4-2	NA	TRBJ2-1	NA	TGTGCCAGCAGCCAAGCGAGGGGAGGGGGGGACTCCTACAATGAGCAGTTCTTC	CASSQARGGGDSYNEQFF
TRBV5-6	NA	TRBJ2-7	NA	TGTGCCAGCAGCTCAGCGTACGAGCAGTACTTC	CASSSAYEQYF
TRBV5-1	TRBD1	TRBJ2-5	NA	TGCGCCAGCAGCCCGGGACAGGGGGAGACCCAGTACTTC	CASSPGQGETQYF
TRBV2	NA	TRBJ2-7	NA	TGTGCCAGCGGCGGGTCGGGCGAGCAGTACTTC	CASGGSGEQYF
TRBV18	NA	TRBJ2-3	NA	TGTGCCAGCTCACCCGAGCCCGGTACAGATACGCAGTATTTT	CASSPEPGTDTQYF
TRBV7-9	NA	TRBJ1-2	NA	TGTGCCAGCAGCCGTTCCACAGGGACCAACTATGGCTACACCTTC	CASSRSTGTNYGYTF
TRBV12-3/TRBV12-4	NA	TRBJ1-1	NA	TGTGCCAGCAGTACCTACGAGAACACTGAAGCTTTCTTT	CASSTYENTEAFF
TRBV27	NA	TRBJ1-2	NA	TGTGCCAGCGGGCACAGGAGCGCTAACTATGGCTACACCTTC	CASGHRSANYGYTF
TRBV30	NA	TRBJ1-6	NA	TGTGCCTGGAGTGTGGCCTCCCGTGCTTCACCCCTCCACTTT	CAWSVASRASPLHF
TRBV6-1	TRBD1	TRBJ1-5	NA	TGTGCCAGCAGTGAAAGGAGACAGGGGAGTCAGCCCCAGCATTTT	CASSERRQGSQPQHF
TRBV20-1	TRBD2	TRBJ2-1	NA	TGCAGTGCTAGTCGGGAGGCCAACAATGAGCAGTTCTTC	CSASREANNEQFF